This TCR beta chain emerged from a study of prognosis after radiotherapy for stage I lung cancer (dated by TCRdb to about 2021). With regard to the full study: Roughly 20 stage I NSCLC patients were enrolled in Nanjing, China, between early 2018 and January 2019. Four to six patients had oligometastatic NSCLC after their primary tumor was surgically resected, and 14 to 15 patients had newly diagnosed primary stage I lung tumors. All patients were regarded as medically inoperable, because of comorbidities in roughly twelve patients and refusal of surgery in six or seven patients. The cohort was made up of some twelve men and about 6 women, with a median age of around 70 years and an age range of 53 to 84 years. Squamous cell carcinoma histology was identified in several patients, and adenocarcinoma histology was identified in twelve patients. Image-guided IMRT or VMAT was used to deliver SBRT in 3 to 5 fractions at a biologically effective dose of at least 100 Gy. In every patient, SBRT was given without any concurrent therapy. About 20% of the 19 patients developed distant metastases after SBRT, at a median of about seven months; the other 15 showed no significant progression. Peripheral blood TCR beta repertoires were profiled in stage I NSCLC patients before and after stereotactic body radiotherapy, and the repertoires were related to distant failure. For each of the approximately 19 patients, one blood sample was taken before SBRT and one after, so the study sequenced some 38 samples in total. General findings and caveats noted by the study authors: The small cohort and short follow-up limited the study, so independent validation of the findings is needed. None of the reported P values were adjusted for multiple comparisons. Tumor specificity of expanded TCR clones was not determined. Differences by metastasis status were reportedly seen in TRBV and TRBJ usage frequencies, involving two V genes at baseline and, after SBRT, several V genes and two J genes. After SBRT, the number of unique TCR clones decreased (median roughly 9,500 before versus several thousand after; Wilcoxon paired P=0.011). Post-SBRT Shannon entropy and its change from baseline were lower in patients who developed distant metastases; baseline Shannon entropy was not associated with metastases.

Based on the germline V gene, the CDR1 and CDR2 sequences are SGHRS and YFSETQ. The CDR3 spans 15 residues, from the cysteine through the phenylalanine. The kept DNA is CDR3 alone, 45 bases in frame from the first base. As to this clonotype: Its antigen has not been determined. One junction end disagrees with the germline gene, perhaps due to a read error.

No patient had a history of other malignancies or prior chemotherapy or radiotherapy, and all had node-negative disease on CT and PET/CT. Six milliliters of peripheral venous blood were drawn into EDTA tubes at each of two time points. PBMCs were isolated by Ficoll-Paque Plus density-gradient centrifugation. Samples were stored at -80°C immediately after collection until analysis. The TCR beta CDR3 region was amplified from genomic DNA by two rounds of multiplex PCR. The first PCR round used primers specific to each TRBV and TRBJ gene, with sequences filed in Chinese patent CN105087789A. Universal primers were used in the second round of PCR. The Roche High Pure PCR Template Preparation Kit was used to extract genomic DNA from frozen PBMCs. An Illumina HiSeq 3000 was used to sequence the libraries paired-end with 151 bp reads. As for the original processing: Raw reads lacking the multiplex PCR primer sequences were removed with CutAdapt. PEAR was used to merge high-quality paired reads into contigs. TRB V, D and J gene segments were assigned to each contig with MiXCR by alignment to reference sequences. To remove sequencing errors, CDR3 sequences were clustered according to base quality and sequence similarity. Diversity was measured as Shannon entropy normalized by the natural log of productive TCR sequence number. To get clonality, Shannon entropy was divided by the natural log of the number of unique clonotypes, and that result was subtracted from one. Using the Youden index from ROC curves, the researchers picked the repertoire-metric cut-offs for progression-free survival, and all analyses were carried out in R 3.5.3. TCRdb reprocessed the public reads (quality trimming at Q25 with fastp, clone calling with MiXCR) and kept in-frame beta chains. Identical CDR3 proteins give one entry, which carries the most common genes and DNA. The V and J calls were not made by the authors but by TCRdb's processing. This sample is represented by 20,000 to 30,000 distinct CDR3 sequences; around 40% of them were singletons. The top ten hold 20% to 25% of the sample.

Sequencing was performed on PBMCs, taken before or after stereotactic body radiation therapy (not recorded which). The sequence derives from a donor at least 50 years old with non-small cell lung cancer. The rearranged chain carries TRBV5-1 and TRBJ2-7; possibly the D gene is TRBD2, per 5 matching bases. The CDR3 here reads CANSLVLGVSYEQYF. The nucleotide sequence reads TGCGCCAACAGCTTGGTTCTCGGGGTCTCCTACGAGCAGTACTTC.